What follows are 6 T cell receptor beta chains derived from one specimen sequenced in a study of blood T cell repertoires in COVID-19. Here immunoSEQ multiplex PCR was the method, and the copy in TCRdb shows in-frame clones only, minus some. The table shows 150,000 to 200,000 clones, with around 80% occurring only once. The sequencing sample was made of peripheral blood. These receptors came from a woman in her seventies with COVID-19, enrolled during active disease.

This chain uses TRBV6-5 with TRBJ2-7; 7 nucleotides line up with TRBD1. Germline V gene sequence: CDR1 MNHEY, CDR2 SVGAGI. The length of the CDR3 is 14 residues. With V trimmed by 2 bases and J by 0 bases, 1 base remained unmatched. CDR3 loop: CASSYRDSSYEQYF. CDR3 DNA: TGTGCCAGCAGTTACCGGGACAGCTCCTACGAGCAGTACTTC.

This clone was picked up a small number of times. This rearrangement joins TRBV18 to TRBJ2-3; possible D gene TRBD1, 6 bases. The CDR3 spans 16 residues. Germline lookup yields CDR1 KGHSH and CDR2 LQKENI. V lost 2 bases to trimming and J lost 5 bases, with 17 bases between them. Here the CDR3 reads CASSPGLGQGGDTQYF. The CDR3 coding sequence is TGTGCCAGCTCACCAGGATTGGGACAAGGGGGAGATACGCAGTATTTT. The variable domain in full, with the rest retrieved from reference TRBV18 and TRBJ2-3, is NAGVMQNPRHLVRRRGQEARLRCSPMKGHSHVYWYRQLPEEGLKFMVYLQKENIIDESGMPKERFSAEFPKEGPSILRIQQVVRGDSAAYFCASSPGLGQGGDTQYFGPGTRLTVL.

The chain couples TRBV19 to TRBJ1-6; possible D gene TRBD1, 6 bases. This CDR3 has 14 amino acids. With 11 bases removed from V and 6 bases from J, the gap between germline ends came to 17 bases. Germline values: CDR1 LNHDA, CDR2 SQIVND (reference sequence). CDR3 sequence: CAAGAGPFNSPLHF. The CDR3 DNA follows: TGTGCCGCGGGGGCGGGGCCCTTTAATTCACCCCTCCACTTT.

The chain links TRBV2 to TRBJ1-5; a weak D match, TRBD1 (5 bases). Germline CDR1 reads SNHLY; CDR2 reads FYNNEI. Trimming removed 6 bases at V and 7 bases at J, with 13 bases between. The CDR3 has 13 residues. The DNA for the CDR3 is TGTGCCAGCAGATATAGGGGAGGGCAGCCCCAGCATTTT. Protein sequence: CASRYRGGQPQHF.

The chain is built from TRBV5-4 and TRBJ2-1, with 11 positions matching TRBD2. Germline V gene lookup returns CDR1 SGHNT and CDR2 YYREEE (reference sequence). The CDR3 has 15 amino acids. V shed 4 bases and J 5 bases; nucleotides not matched to a gene: 5. The CDR3: CASSQPGLADNEQFF. The CDR3 DNA reads as TGTGCCAGCAGCCAACCGGGACTAGCGGACAATGAGCAGTTCTTC.

The chain couples TRBV28 to TRBJ2-3, with D unclear. CDR1 and CDR2 from the germline V gene are MDHEN and SYDVKM. Trimming removed 10 bases from V and 1 base from J, with 15 bases in between. The CDR3 runs 14 residues. CDR3: CATAGSERTDTQYF. In nucleotides, the CDR3 is TGTGCCACAGCCGGGTCAGAGCGCACAGATACGCAGTATTTT.